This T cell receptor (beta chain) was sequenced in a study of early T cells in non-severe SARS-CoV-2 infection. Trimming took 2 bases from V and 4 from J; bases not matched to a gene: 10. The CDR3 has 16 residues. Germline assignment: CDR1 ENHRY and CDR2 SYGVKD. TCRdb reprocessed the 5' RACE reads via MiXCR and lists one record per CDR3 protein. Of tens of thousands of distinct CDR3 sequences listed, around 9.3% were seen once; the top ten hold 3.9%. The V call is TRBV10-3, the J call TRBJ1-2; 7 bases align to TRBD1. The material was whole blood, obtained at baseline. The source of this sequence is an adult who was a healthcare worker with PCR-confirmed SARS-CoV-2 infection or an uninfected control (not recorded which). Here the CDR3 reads CAISEALSEGAYGYTF. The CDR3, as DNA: TGTGCCATCAGTGAGGCACTGAGTGAGGGGGCCTATGGCTACACCTTC.